This is a list of T cell receptor beta chains from one sample in a study of breast tumors, draining lymph nodes, adjacent tissues. TCRdb ran MiXCR on the multiplex PCR reads and lists one entry per CDR3 protein. The sample lists around 190,000 distinct CDR3 sequences; 25% to 40% were seen once. Sequenced: axillary lymph node tissue. Receptor source: a female donor with breast cancer. Some clones in this sample may be carry-over from other donors' samples. The CDR3 runs from the conserved cysteine through the conserved F or W. The order of the fields is D gene, J gene, V gene, clone size, CDR3 DNA, CDR3 protein. A D gene is named only where the DNA matches it firmly. Size is stated for part of the rows, as once, few or many counts, or as a class when the clone is expanded.

>-|TRBJ1-2|TRBV28|-
TGTGCCAGCAGTTTATTGTCAGGGGCTAACTATGGCTACACCTTC
CASSLLSGANYGYTF
>-|TRBJ2-2|TRBV20-1|medium-sized
TGCAGTGCTAGAGATGGTTACGGAGGGCGCACCGGGGAGCTGTTTTTT
CSARDGYGGRTGELFF
>-|TRBJ1-2|TRBV5-8|many
TGTGCCAGCAGCTTGGCCTATGACCTTCGGTATGGCTACACCTTC
CASSLAYDLRYGYTF
>TRBD2|TRBJ2-7|TRBV5-5|many
TGTGCCAGCAGCTTGATTCCCGGGAGGGGGGCCAGCTCCTACGAGCAGTACTTC
CASSLIPGRGASSYEQYF
>-|TRBJ2-2|TRBV6-1|-
TGTGCCAGCAGTGAAGCGCGCTTCACCGGGGAGCTGTTTTTT
CASSEARFTGELFF
>-|TRBJ1-5|TRBV6-1|many
TGTGCCAGCAGTGACAGGCCTTCGGATCAGCCCCAGCATTTT
CASSDRPSDQPQHF
>-|TRBJ2-5|TRBV5-1|-
TGCGCCAGCAGCTTGGAGGGGGGACGGCAAGAGACCCAGTACTTC
CASSLEGGRQETQYF
>-|TRBJ1-2|TRBV6-5|-
TGTGCCAGCAGCACTCCAGGGTCGGGAGGCTACACCTTC
CASSTPGSGGYTF
>-|TRBJ2-1|TRBV14|-
TGTGCTAGAGACCCGGCGGGACGGAAATTCCACAATGAGCAGTTCTTC
CARDPAGRKFHNEQFF
>-|TRBJ2-6|TRBV2|many
TGTGCCAGCAGACCAGGCCAGGGAGCCCCTGGGGCCAACGTCCTGACTTTC
CASRPGQGAPGANVLTF
>TRBD1|TRBJ2-7|TRBV19|many
TGTGCCAGTAGTATAGATGCAAACAGGGGAAAGCAGTACTTC
CASSIDANRGKQYF
>TRBD2|TRBJ2-1|TRBV18|-
TGTGCCAGCTCACCACGGACCGGACTAGCGGGGGTGGATGAGCAGTTCTTC
CASSPRTGLAGVDEQFF
>-|TRBJ1-2|TRBV5-6|-
TGTGCCAGCAGCTCCGCGGCTACCTATGGCTACACCTTC
CASSSAATYGYTF
>TRBD1|TRBJ1-6|TRBV30|many
TGTGCCTGGAGTAGGGACAGTACCTATAATTCACCCCTCCACTTT
CAWSRDSTYNSPLHF
>-|TRBJ1-6|TRBV30|many
TGTGCCTGGAGCGGAAAGGGTACCTATAATTCACCCCTCCACTTT
CAWSGKGTYNSPLHF
>TRBD1|TRBJ1-1|TRBV29-1|few
TGCAGCGTTGCAGGGGGCCGGGGGACTGAAGCTTTCTTT
CSVAGGRGTEAFF
>TRBD2|TRBJ2-3|TRBV9|many
TGTGCCAGCAGCGTAGGTGTGGCGGGGGGGCCCGGGGATACGCAGTATTTT
CASSVGVAGGPGDTQYF
>TRBD2|TRBJ2-1|TRBV7-3|many
TGTGCCAGCAGCTTAAGCCTCACTAGCGGGAGGGCCCCTTTATATGAGCAGTTCTTC
CASSLSLTSGRAPLYEQFF
>-|TRBJ1-5|TRBV12-3/TRBV12-4|many
TGTGCCAGCAGTTTAGCGCTAGCGGGGTATGGCCAGCCCCAGCATTTT
CASSLALAGYGQPQHF
>-|TRBJ2-5|TRBV7-2|many
TGTGCCAGCAGTGGAGCGTCCCAAGAGACCCAGTACTTC
CASSGASQETQYF
>-|TRBJ2-6|TRBV9|many
TGTGCCAGCAGCGGATGGGGTGAGGTCTCTGGGGCCAACGTCCTGACTTTC
CASSGWGEVSGANVLTF
>TRBD2|TRBJ2-1|TRBV7-8|many
TGTGCCAGCAGGGGGAGCGGGAGGGCCGGTGAGCAGTTCTTC
CASRGSGRAGEQFF
>-|TRBJ2-6|TRBV15|many
TGTGCCACCAGCCCCGGGATCTCTGGGGCCAACGTCCTGACTTTC
CATSPGISGANVLTF
>TRBD1|TRBJ1-2|TRBV10-1|-
TGCGCCAGCAGTGAACCGGGACAGAGGACCCTGAGCTACACCTTC
CASSEPGQRTLSYTF
>-|TRBJ1-1|TRBV18|few
TGTGCCAGCTCAGGCCAGGGGAACACTGAAGCTTTCTTT
CASSGQGNTEAFF
>-|TRBJ2-7|TRBV6-6|many
TGTGCCAGCATCCCACGAGACTCCTACGAGCAGTACTTC
CASIPRDSYEQYF
>-|TRBJ2-7|TRBV20-1|many
TGCAGTGCCCGAGGGGACTGGCCGGCCTCCGAGCAGTACTTC
CSARGDWPASEQYF
>-|TRBJ2-7|TRBV6-1|few
TGTGCCAGCAGTGACTACAGGAACTACGAGCAGTACTTC
CASSDYRNYEQYF
>TRBD1|TRBJ1-2|TRBV15|many
TGTGCCACCAGCAGTGCCCGGACAGGGGGCTGGGGGTATGGCTACACCTTC
CATSSARTGGWGYGYTF
>TRBD2|TRBJ2-3|TRBV7-3|many
TGTGCCAGCAGCCTCCGGGGGGGCGCGGATACGCAGTATTTT
CASSLRGGADTQYF
>-|TRBJ2-3|TRBV6-1|-
TGTGCCTGCAGCCTCGACCGTGGTTTGGATACGCAGTATTTT
CACSLDRGLDTQYF
>-|TRBJ2-7|TRBV7-2|many
TGTGCCAGCAGCCTTCTTATTTCCTACGAGCAGTACTTC
CASSLLISYEQYF
>-|TRBJ1-3|TRBV7-2|-
TGTGCCAGCAGCTTGGGGTACAGTGAGCTTGGAAACACCATATATTTT
CASSLGYSELGNTIYF
>TRBD2|TRBJ2-1|TRBV9|many
TGTGCCAGCAGCGTGCGAGGTAGCGGGAGGTCCTCTTACAATGAGCAGTTCTTC
CASSVRGSGRSSYNEQFF
>-|TRBJ2-7|TRBV20-1|-
TGCAGCGTAGGTGAAGCGGTTAACTTCTACGAGCAGTACTTC
CSVGEAVNFYEQYF
>-|TRBJ2-7|TRBV19|many
TGTGCCAGTAGTAAGAGGGGCCCGTACGAGCAGTACTTC
CASSKRGPYEQYF
>-|TRBJ2-7|TRBV27|-
TGTGCCAGCTGTCAAACGGGGGCGATTTACGAGCAGTACTTC
CASCQTGAIYEQYF
>TRBD1|TRBJ2-1|TRBV12-3/TRBV12-4|many
TGTGCCAGCAGCCCTGACAGGGAATACAATGAGCAGTTCTTC
CASSPDREYNEQFF
>-|TRBJ2-7|TRBV13|many
TGTGCCAGCAGCCGCCCAGCTGGGACCGAGCAGTACTTC
CASSRPAGTEQYF